What follows are 14 T cell receptor beta chains derived from one specimen sequenced in a study of post-analysis software for immune sequencing data. Study results and caveats: The study found TRBV5-6, TRBV5-1 and TRBV20-1 among about five TRBV segments more frequent in patients than controls.

These receptors have no identified antigens. Unique molecular identifiers had been added to the TCR beta cDNA libraries. Each CDR3 protein gets one entry after TCRdb re-called the PCR reads with MiXCR. Here the sample spans about half a million distinct CDR3 sequences, around 40% being singletons. Sequencing was done on a sample of blood. Source of these receptors: a girl aged 10-17 years with multiple sclerosis.

This clonotype appeared a few times. The chain carries TRBV12-3 or TRBV12-4 and TRBJ2-5; D uncertain. The CDR3 spans 13 residues. Trimming removed 0 bases at V and 5 bases at J, with 7 bases between. The CDR3 nucleotides are TGTGCCAGCAGTTTAGCGGTCGGGGAGACCCAGTACTTC. It codes for CASSLAVGETQYF.

V gene TRBV7-2 combines with J gene TRBJ2-3; TRBD2 agrees at 13 bases. The CDR3 sequence is 15 residues long. Losses at the gene ends were 4 bases for V and 4 bases for J; bases not matched to a gene: 2. Germline CDR1 reads SGHTA; CDR2 reads FQGNSA. CDR3 region: CASSWTSGRADTQYF. The CDR3 DNA reads TGTGCCAGCAGCTGGACTAGCGGGAGAGCAGATACGCAGTATTTT.

With respect to this clonotype: At one of its ends the junction is not consistent with the germline gene, which may arise from a read error. The genes are TRBV5-1 and TRBJ2-5; D is ambiguous. Germline values: CDR1 SGHRS, CDR2 YFSETQ. The CDR3 runs to 12 residues. The DNA of the CDR3 is TGCGCCAGCAGCGGGTCCCAAGAGACCCTGTACTTC. It specifies CASSGSQETLYF.

The chain couples TRBV20-1 to TRBJ2-7; D perhaps matches TRBD1 (5 bases). The CDR3 covers 16 residues. Per the germline V gene, CDR1 is DFQATT and CDR2 is SNEGSKA (reference sequence). Trimming took off 2 bases at V and 0 bases at J, with 17 bases between the two ends. The CDR3 loop is CSARPLPDSSSYEQYF. The CDR3 DNA reads as TGCAGTGCTAGACCCCTCCCCGACAGCAGCTCCTACGAGCAGTACTTC.

The chain recombines TRBV4-2 with TRBJ2-6; D call uncertain. Between the trimmed V and J ends, which lost 3 bases and 4 bases, there was a span of 4 bases. The CDR3 consists of 13 residues. Per germline, CDR1 LGHNA and CDR2 YNFKEQ. The CDR3 sequence is CASSQGGANVLTF. The DNA for the CDR3 is TGTGCCAGCAGCCAGGGCGGGGCCAACGTCCTGACTTTC.

Only a few counts were recorded for this clonotype. The V call is TRBV6-2 or TRBV6-3, the J call TRBJ2-5; 7 bases match TRBD1. The CDR3 extends over 17 amino acids. Germline assignment: CDR1 MNHEY and CDR2 SVGEGT. V dropped 4 bases and J dropped 4; count of bases not matched to a gene: 15. CDR3 coding DNA: TGTGCCAGCAGTTCCGAACTCTCCTGGACAGGAGGAGAGACCCAGTACTTC. Its translation: CASSSELSWTGGETQYF.

In this sample, this clonotype turned up a few times. The chain is built from TRBV28 and TRBJ2-6; a possible D gene is TRBD1 (5 bases). The V gene's germline CDR1 is MDHEN and CDR2 SYDVKM. The CDR3 length is 15 residues. Trimming cost V 7 bases and J 4 bases, with 14 bases left between them. The chain's CDR3 is CASTPGAAGANVLTF. CDR3 in DNA: TGTGCCAGCACCCCTGGGGCGGCAGGGGCCAACGTCCTGACTTTC.

CDR3 nucleotide sequence: TGTGCCACCAGCAGAGATCTAGGACAGGGAAATGAAAAACTGTTTTTT. Its translation is CATSRDLGQGNEKLFF. The gene calls are TRBV15 and TRBJ1-4; 8 positions agree with TRBD1. This CDR3 contains 16 residues. Germline-derived CDR1 and CDR2 are LNHNV and YYDKDF (reference sequence). Trimming removed 0 bases from V and 5 bases from J; junction bases left unmatched: 5.

The table lists this clonotype with a few counts. The V gene is TRBV28, the J gene TRBJ2-5; D is uncertain. V was clipped by 6 bases and J by 0 bases, with 11 bases between them. This CDR3 has 14 residues. Germline CDR1 reads MDHEN; CDR2 reads SYDVKM. The CDR3 DNA follows: TGTGCCAGCAGCTTGACTGGGGACCAAGAGACCCAGTACTTC. It translates to CASSLTGDQETQYF.

In this sample, this clonotype turned up a few times. The CDR3 DNA follows: TGTGCCAGCAGCACGAGGGACAGACGAACCTACGAGCAGTACTTC. Encoded protein: CASSTRDRRTYEQYF. The chain is built from TRBV6-5 and TRBJ2-7; 7 bases match TRBD1. The V and J ends lost 6 bases and 2 bases, in that order; junction bases with no gene match: 10. This CDR3 region has 15 residues. The germline gives CDR1 MNHEY, CDR2 SVGAGI.

This clonotype came up many times. One end of the junction does not line up with germline, which may come from a read error. CDR3 coding DNA: TGTGCTAGCAGCTTTCTGGCGGGACGACAAGAGACCCAGTACTTC. Translation: CASSFLAGRQETQYF. The gene calls are TRBV7-7 and TRBJ2-5, with D maybe TRBD2 (6 bases). Per the germline V gene, CDR1 is SSHAT and CDR2 is FNYEAQ (reference sequence). CDR3 size: 15 residues.

The rearrangement joins TRBV20-1 to TRBJ2-5; the match to TRBD1 covers 7 bases. Germline loops: CDR1 DFQATT, CDR2 SNEGSKA (reference sequence). The CDR3 loop spans 16 amino acids. Unmatched junction bases numbered 8, after V lost 0 bases and J lost 1 base. This CDR3 is CSAREETGLFQETQYF. In DNA form, the CDR3 reads TGCAGTGCTAGAGAAGAGACAGGGCTCTTCCAAGAGACCCAGTACTTC.

Here the CDR3 reads CASSVDALAGDYEQYF. Here the CDR3 DNA reads TGTGCCAGCAGCGTAGATGCCCTAGCGGGAGACTACGAGCAGTACTTC. The chain couples TRBV9 to TRBJ2-7; 10 bases fit TRBD2. The trim removed 0 bases at V and 3 bases at J, leaving 6 bases unmatched. This CDR3 is 16 amino acids long. Per the germline V gene, CDR1 is SGDLS and CDR2 is YYNGEE. Full variable domain (outside the CDR3, taken from reference TRBV9 and TRBJ2-7): DSGVTQTPKHLITATGQRVTLRCSPRSGDLSVYWYQQSLDQGLQFLIQYYNGEERAKGNILERFSAQQFPDLHSELNLSSLELGDSALYFCASSVDALAGDYEQYFGPGTRLTVT.

This clonotype has only a few counts. The genes are TRBV24-1 and TRBJ1-1; weak D call: TRBD1 (5 bases). CDR3 length equals 14 residues. The germline CDR1 and CDR2 sequences are KGHDR and SFDVKD. V lost 4 bases, J lost 1 base, and 9 bases lay in between. In DNA, the CDR3 is TGTGCCACCAGTGACTCGAGGGGGAACACTGAAGCTTTCTTT. Protein sequence: CATSDSRGNTEAFF.